The present T cell receptor beta chain was sequenced within a study of blood T cell repertoires in COVID-19. Here immunoSEQ multiplex PCR was the method, and the copy in TCRdb shows in-frame clones only, minus some. The sample consists of 80,000 to 100,000 clones, 80% of them appearing once. Looked up from germline, CDR1 is KGHSH and CDR2 is LQKENI. The CDR3 has 15 residues. V shed 5 bases and J 9 bases; nucleotides not matched to a gene: 9. This sequence joins TRBV18 and TRBJ2-1, with 11 bases matching TRBD2. The sample taken for sequencing was peripheral blood. This receptor was identified in a man aged 50 to 59 who had recovered from COVID-19. The CDR3 region is CASSTTLAGGIEQFF. In DNA form, the CDR3 reads TGTGCCAGCTCAACCACCCTAGCGGGAGGTATTGAGCAGTTCTTC.